The following is a T cell receptor (beta chain) sequence with its context. It lacks a known antigen. The input lacks base qualities; no much larger clone sits a single base away. This record belongs to a study of blood T cell repertoires in COVID-19 (dated by TCRdb to the early 2020s). The study in broad terms: The collaborator samples originated in the United States, Italy and Spain and spanned the acute and convalescent phases of COVID-19. The prospective study material was composed of cDNA or gDNA derived from T cells, B-cell-depleted T cells, or PBMCs. The repertoires were released in a freely available public database intended as a resource for research on the immune response to SARS-CoV-2. The samples were drawn from the first 160 participants of the ongoing ImmuneRACE study and from some 1,300 subjects provided by 6 global collaborators. HLA class I and class II types, where available, came from metadata supplied by the sample provider rather than from assay-based typing. The sample metadata nearly always contained a de-identified subject ID, COVID-19 status, age in years and sex. Deeply sampled blood TCRbeta repertoires from subjects exposed to, actively infected with, or recovered from COVID-19 were included in the dataset.

The collaborating institutions used their own protocols to collect whole blood in K2EDTA tubes. For TCRbeta analysis, collaborators shipped samples in one of three forms: frozen whole blood, isolated PBMCs, or DNA extracted from either of those sample types. At the junction V is shortened by 3 bases and J by 3 bases, with 9 bases in between. The CDR3 has 14 amino acids, counting the end cysteine and phenylalanine. The DNA shown is the 42-base CDR3, in frame from base 1. CDR1 LNHDA and CDR2 SQIVND were looked up in the germline V gene (reference sequence). TCRbeta CDR3 regions were amplified from genomic DNA by means of the immunoSEQ Assay, a bias-controlled multiplex PCR. On the study's bioinformatics: Nucleated cell counts per sample were estimated from amplification of reference gene primers within the assay. To quantify the absolute abundance of each unique TCRbeta CDR3 rearrangement, sequence reads were collapsed and filtered. Productive Simpson clonality was computed per sample as the square root of Simpson's diversity index over productive rearrangements. TCRdb obtained this table from immuneACCESS and retained in-frame rearrangements with V and J assigned. These tables miss some clones; where compared with another copy, unresolved V genes account for less than half of the shortfall, and the remainder is unexplained. V and J calls and clone size come straight from that table; D and trimming were deduced from the DNA. The sample table contains approximately 200,000 clones; only one count was recorded for less than 90% of them. Roughly 2% of the sample belongs to the ten largest clones.

Paper-wide results and their limitations: How much clinical and demographic metadata was included differed by source and by participant, and the metadata was provided uncurated.

The rearrangement joined TRBV19 to TRBJ2-1; the D gene is possibly TRBD2, with 6 bases matching. Source material: peripheral blood. The receptor was derived from a woman aged 50 to 65 with acute or convalescent COVID-19. The CDR3 region has the sequence CASSILGGYNEQFF. In nucleotide form, the sequence is TGTGCCAGTAGTATTCTGGGGGGCTACAATGAGCAGTTCTTC. The full variable domain, completed from the reference TRBV19 and TRBJ2-1 proteins outside the CDR3, reads DGGITQSPKYLFRKEGQNVTLSCEQNLNHDAMYWYRQDPGQGLRLIYYSQIVNDFQKGDIAEGYSVSREKKESFPLTVTSAQKNPTAFYLCASSILGGYNEQFFGPGTRLTVL.